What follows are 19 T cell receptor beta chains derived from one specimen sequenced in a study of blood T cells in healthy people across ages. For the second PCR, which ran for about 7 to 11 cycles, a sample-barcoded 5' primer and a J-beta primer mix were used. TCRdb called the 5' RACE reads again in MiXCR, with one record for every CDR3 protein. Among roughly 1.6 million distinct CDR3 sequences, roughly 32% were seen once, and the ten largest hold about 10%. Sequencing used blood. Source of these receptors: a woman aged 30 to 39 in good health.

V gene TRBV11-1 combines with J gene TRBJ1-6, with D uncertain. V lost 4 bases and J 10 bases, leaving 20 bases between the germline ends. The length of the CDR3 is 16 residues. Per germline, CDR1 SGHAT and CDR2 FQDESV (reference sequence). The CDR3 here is CASSYTLLASGSPLHF. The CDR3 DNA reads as TGTGCCAGCAGCTATACGCTCCTAGCCTCGGGGTCACCCCTCCACTTT.

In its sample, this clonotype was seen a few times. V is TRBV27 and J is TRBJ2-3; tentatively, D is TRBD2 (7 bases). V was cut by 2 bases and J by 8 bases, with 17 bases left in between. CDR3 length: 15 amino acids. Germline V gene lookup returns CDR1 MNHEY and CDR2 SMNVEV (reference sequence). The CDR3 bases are TGTGCCAGCAGTTTAATCGGCGGGGGAGGGGGTACGCAGTATTTT. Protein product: CASSLIGGGGGTQYF.

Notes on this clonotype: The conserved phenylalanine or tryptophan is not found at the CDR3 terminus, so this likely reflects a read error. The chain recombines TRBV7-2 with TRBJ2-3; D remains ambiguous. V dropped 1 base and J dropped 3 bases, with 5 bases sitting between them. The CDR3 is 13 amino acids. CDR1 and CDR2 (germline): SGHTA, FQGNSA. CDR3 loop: CASSLGATDTQYL. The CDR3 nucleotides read TGTGCCAGCAGCTTAGGGGCTACAGATACGCAGTATTTG.

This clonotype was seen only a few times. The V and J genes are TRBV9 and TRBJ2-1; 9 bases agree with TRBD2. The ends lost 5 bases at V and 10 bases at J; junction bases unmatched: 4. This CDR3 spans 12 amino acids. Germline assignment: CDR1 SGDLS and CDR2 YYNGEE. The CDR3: CASSSSGTEQFF. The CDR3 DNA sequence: TGTGCCAGCAGTTCTAGCGGGACCGAGCAGTTCTTC.

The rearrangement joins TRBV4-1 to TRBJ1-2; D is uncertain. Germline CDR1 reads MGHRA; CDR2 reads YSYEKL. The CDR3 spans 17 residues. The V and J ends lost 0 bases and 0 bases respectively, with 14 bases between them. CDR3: CASSQETADLANYGYTF. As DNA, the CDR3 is TGCGCCAGCAGCCAAGAAACGGCAGATTTAGCTAACTATGGCTACACCTTC.

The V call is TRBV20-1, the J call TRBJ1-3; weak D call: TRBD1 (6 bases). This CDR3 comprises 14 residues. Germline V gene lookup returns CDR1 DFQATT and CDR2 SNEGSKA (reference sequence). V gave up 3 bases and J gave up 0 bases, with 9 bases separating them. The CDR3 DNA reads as TGCAGTGCTAGGGGGACACGCTCTGGAAACACCATATATTTT. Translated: CSARGTRSGNTIYF.

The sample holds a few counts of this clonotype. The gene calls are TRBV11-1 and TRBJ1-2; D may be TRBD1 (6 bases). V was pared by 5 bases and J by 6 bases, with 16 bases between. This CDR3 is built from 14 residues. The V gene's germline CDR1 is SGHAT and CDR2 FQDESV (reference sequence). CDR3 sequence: CASSVIRGMDGYTF. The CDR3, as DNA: TGTGCCAGCAGCGTTATCAGGGGAATGGATGGCTACACCTTC.

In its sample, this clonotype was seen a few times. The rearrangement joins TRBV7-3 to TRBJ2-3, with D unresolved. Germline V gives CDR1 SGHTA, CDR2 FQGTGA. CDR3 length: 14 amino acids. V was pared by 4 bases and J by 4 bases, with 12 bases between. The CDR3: CASSSQMGSDTQYF. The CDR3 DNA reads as TGTGCCAGCAGCTCTCAGATGGGGTCAGATACGCAGTATTTT.

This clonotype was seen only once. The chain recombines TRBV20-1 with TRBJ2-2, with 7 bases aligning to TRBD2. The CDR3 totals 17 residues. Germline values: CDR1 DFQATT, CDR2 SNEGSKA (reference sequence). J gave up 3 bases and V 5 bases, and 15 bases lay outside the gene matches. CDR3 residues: CSAGIRGGRPDTGELFF. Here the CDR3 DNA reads TGCAGTGCTGGGATCAGAGGCGGGAGACCGGACACCGGGGAGCTGTTTTTT.

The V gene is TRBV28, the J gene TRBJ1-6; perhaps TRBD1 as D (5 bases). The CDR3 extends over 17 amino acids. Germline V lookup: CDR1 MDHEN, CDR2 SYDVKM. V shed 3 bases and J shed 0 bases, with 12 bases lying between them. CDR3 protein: CASSFQGLSSYNSPLHF. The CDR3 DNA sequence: TGTGCCAGCAGTTTTCAGGGTTTGAGCTCCTATAATTCACCCCTCCACTTT. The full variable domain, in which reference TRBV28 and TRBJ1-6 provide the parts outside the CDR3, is DVKVTQSSRYLVKRTGEKVFLECVQDMDHENMFWYRQDPGLGLRLIYFSYDVKMKEKGDIPEGYSVSREKKERFSLILESASTNQTSMYLCASSFQGLSSYNSPLHFGNGTRLTVT.

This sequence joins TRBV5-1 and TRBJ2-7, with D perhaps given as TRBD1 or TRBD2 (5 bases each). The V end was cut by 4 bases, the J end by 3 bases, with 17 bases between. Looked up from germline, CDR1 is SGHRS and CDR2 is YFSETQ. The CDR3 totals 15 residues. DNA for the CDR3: TGCGCCAGCAGCCCCTCCGGGGCTCTCCACTACGAGCAGTACTTC. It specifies CASSPSGALHYEQYF. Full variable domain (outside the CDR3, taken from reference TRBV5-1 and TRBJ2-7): KAGVTQTPRYLIKTRGQQVTLSCSPISGHRSVSWYQQTPGQGLQFLFEYFSETQRNKGNFPGRFSGRQFSNSRSEMNVSTLELGDSALYLCASSPSGALHYEQYFGPGTRLTVT.

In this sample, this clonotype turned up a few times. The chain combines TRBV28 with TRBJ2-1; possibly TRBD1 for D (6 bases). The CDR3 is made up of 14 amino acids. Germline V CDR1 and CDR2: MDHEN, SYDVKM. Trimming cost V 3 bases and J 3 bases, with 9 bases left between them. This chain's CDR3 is CASSLTRGYNEQFF. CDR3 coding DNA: TGTGCCAGCAGTTTGACCAGGGGCTACAATGAGCAGTTCTTC.

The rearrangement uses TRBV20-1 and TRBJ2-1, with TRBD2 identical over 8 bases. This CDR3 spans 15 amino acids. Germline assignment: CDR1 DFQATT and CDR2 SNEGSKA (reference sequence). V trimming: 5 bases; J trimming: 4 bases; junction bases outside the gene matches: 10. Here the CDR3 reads CSAPISGSTYNEQFF. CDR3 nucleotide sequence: TGCAGTGCTCCTATCAGCGGGAGTACATACAATGAGCAGTTCTTC.

This chain's CDR3 is CASSFTPGQVKTEAFF. In nucleotides, the CDR3 is TGCGCCAGCAGCTTTACACCGGGACAGGTAAAGACCGAAGCTTTCTTT. The chain carries TRBV5-1 and TRBJ1-1, with TRBD1 matching over 8 bases. J gave up 8 bases and V 2 bases, and 14 bases lay outside the gene matches. The length of the CDR3 is 16 residues. CDR1 is SGHRS, CDR2 YFSETQ, per germline.

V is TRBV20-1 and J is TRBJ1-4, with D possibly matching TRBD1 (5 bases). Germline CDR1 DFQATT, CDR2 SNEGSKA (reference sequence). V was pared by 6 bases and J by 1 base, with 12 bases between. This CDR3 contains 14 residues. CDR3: CSASRDQTNEKLFF. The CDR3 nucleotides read TGCAGTGCCAGCAGGGATCAAACTAATGAAAAACTGTTTTTT.

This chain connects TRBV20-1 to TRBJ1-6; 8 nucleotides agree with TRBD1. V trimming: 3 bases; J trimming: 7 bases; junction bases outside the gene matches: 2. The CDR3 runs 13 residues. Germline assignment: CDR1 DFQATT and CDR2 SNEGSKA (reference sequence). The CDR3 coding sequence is TGCAGTGCTAGTACAGGGGGGAATTCACCCCTCCACTTT. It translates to CSASTGGNSPLHF.

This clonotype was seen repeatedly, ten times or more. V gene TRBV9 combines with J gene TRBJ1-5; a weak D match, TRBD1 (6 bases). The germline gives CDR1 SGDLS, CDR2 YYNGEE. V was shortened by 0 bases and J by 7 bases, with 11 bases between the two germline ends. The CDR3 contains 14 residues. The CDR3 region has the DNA TGTGCCAGCAGCGTAGGGGCAGGGGCACAGCCCCAGCATTTT. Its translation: CASSVGAGAQPQHF.

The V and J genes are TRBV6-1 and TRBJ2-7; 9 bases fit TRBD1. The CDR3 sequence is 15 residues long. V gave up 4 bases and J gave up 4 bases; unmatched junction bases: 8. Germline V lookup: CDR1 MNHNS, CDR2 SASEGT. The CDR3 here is CASSGGTGIGYEQYF. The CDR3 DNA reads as TGTGCCAGCAGTGGCGGGACAGGGATTGGGTACGAGCAGTACTTC.

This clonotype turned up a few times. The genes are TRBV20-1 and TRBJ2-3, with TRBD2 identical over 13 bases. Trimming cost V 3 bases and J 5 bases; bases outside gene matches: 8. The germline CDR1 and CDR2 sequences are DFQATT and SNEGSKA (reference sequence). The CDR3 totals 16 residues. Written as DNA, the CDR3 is TGCAGTGCTAGCGTACTAGCGGGGGGGCAAAGAGATACGCAGTATTTT. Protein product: CSASVLAGGQRDTQYF.